This T cell receptor beta chain comes out of a study of cytomegalovirus exposure and HLA in healthy donors. The study's findings and limits: The TCR clusters that emerged in the first cohort tended, a later analysis found, to co-occur in the 120 or so validation repertoires. Some TCR beta chains (about 170 of them) were listed as cytomegalovirus-associated. The dataset shows that most TCR sequences were rare, while some public TCRs occurred in many donors.

Profiling relied on immunoSEQ multiplex PCR, and the TCRdb table lists in-frame clones only, not all of them. The sample has approximately 170,000 clones; about 90% are singletons. The CDR3 is 17 amino acids. From germline, CDR1 is MNHEY and CDR2 SMNVEV (reference sequence). V gave up 6 bases and J gave up 4 bases; unmatched junction bases: 12. This clone has only one observation. Its cognate antigen is unknown. J is TRBJ2-7 and V is TRBV27, with TRBD2 matching 13 bases. The TCR sequence derives from a woman under 30 in good health and CMV-seropositive. The sequenced sample was PBMCs. The CDR3 loop is CASSRGTSGVPWYEQYF. CDR3 nucleotides: TGTGCCAGCAGCCGAGGGACTAGCGGGGTCCCTTGGTACGAGCAGTACTTC.